Listed here are 26 T cell receptor beta chains from one sample, sequenced in a study of blood T cell repertoires in COVID-19. Some clones are missing from TCRdb's copy, which holds only in-frame ones; the method was immunoSEQ multiplex PCR. The sample yields more than 200,000 clones, under 85% seen once. The specimen sequenced was peripheral blood. These receptor sequences come from a woman aged 40 to 50 with active or convalescent COVID-19.

This chain links TRBV19 with TRBJ2-5, with D possibly being TRBD2 (7 bases). V was shortened by 5 bases and J by 4 bases, with 17 bases between the two germline ends. There are 15 residues in the CDR3. The germline V gene has CDR1 LNHDA and CDR2 SQIVND (reference sequence). The CDR3 DNA is TGTGCCAGTAGTCCAGGGGCGGGGGCCGGAGAGACCCAGTACTTC. Protein sequence: CASSPGAGAGETQYF.

The chain joins TRBV27 to TRBJ2-5; a possible D gene is TRBD2 (5 bases). V shed 6 bases and J shed 0 bases, with 11 bases lying between them. The germline V gene has CDR1 MNHEY and CDR2 SMNVEV (reference sequence). This CDR3 comprises 14 residues. The CDR3 sequence is CASRRGGYQETQYF. The CDR3 DNA follows: TGTGCCAGCAGACGGGGTGGGTACCAAGAGACCCAGTACTTC.

This clone has just a few counts. The chain couples TRBV7-6 to TRBJ2-3, with 11 nucleotides matching TRBD2. The J segment lost 4 bases and the V segment lost 0 bases, leaving 9 bases of the junction unmatched. Germline V gene data show CDR1 as SGHVS and CDR2 as FNYEAQ. There are 18 residues in the CDR3. CDR3 nucleotide sequence: TGTGCCAGCAGCTTAGCGATGGGGCTAGCGGGGGGACCAGATACGCAGTATTTT. It yields the protein CASSLAMGLAGGPDTQYF.

The chain links TRBV19 to TRBJ2-3; 14 nucleotides line up with TRBD2. V lost 6 bases, J lost 3 bases, and 5 bases stayed unmatched. The length of the CDR3 is 16 residues. Germline lookup yields CDR1 LNHDA and CDR2 SQIVND (reference sequence). The CDR3 DNA reads as TGTGCCAGTAGGAGGACTAGCGGGGGGATAACAGATACGCAGTATTTT. Its translation: CASRRTSGGITDTQYF.

Only a few counts were recorded for this clone. The chain has TRBV5-1 and TRBJ1-1, with TRBD1 identical over 11 bases. The CDR3 is made up of 15 amino acids. J lost 2 bases, V lost 7 bases, and 7 bases had no gene match. Looked up from germline, CDR1 is SGHRS and CDR2 is YFSETQ. CDR3 region: CASLPGTGGNTEAFF. The DNA for the CDR3 is TGCGCCAGCCTCCCCGGGACAGGGGGTAACACTGAAGCTTTCTTT.

The chain links TRBV3-1 (or the pseudogene TRBV3-2) to TRBJ2-1; possible D gene TRBD1, 6 bases. V lost 3 bases and J 7 bases, leaving 10 bases between the germline ends. CDR3 length equals 13 residues. Germline values: CDR1 LGHDT, CDR2 YNNKEL (reference sequence). The CDR3 DNA reads TGTGCCAGCAGCCAGGAAACAGGGAATGAGCAGTTCTTC. This sequence encodes CASSQETGNEQFF.

The chain links TRBV12-3 or TRBV12-4 to TRBJ1-2; D possibly corresponds to TRBD1 (5 bases). The V gene lost 6 bases and the J gene lost 2 bases, with 10 bases spanning the gap. This CDR3 spans 13 amino acids. The CDR3 bases are TGTGCCAGCAGGTTGTGGGGCAACTATGGCTACACCTTC. Protein: CASRLWGNYGYTF.

About this clone itself: Other DNA sequences in the sample encode the same CDR3. The rearrangement links TRBV3-1 (or the pseudogene TRBV3-2) to TRBJ1-2; no firm D call. The CDR3 consists of 13 residues. Germline values: CDR1 LGHDT, CDR2 YNNKEL (reference sequence). The V gene lost 4 bases and the J gene lost 0 bases, with 6 bases spanning the gap. This CDR3 is CASSPTANYGYTF. As DNA, the CDR3 is TGTGCCAGCAGCCCAACAGCTAACTATGGCTACACCTTC.

This clone came up once. The chain combines TRBV4-1 with TRBJ1-6; D is unclear. Trimming removed 0 bases from V and 1 base from J, with 10 bases in between. CDR1 and CDR2 from the germline V gene are MGHRA and YSYEKL. The CDR3 runs 17 residues. The CDR3 spells CASSQDVPGSYNSPLHF. The DNA of the CDR3 is TGCGCCAGCAGCCAAGACGTCCCGGGTTCCTATAATTCACCCCTCCACTTT.

The chain couples TRBV5-1 to TRBJ1-2; maybe TRBD1 (6 bases). This CDR3 has 17 residues. Germline lookup yields CDR1 SGHRS and CDR2 YFSETQ. V dropped 0 bases and J dropped 5 bases, with 20 bases sitting between them. Here the CDR3 reads CASSLEVRVRGTYGYTF. The CDR3 coding sequence is TGCGCCAGCAGCTTGGAGGTCAGGGTAAGGGGGACATATGGCTACACCTTC.

The rearrangement links TRBV7-9 to TRBJ1-1; D uncertain. The germline V gene encodes CDR1 SEHNR and CDR2 FQNEAQ (reference sequence). The CDR3 is 12 residues long. Trimming removed 5 bases at V and 8 bases at J, with 12 bases between. CDR3 region: CASSPLTYEAFF. As DNA, the CDR3 is TGTGCCAGCAGCCCTCTGACTTACGAAGCTTTCTTT.

This clone was counted a single time. This sequence joins TRBV25-1 and TRBJ1-2; weak D call: TRBD1 (6 bases). The CDR3 loop spans 15 amino acids. Trimming pared 6 bases from V and 2 bases from J, leaving 16 bases between. In germline, CDR1 is MGHDK, CDR2 SYGVNS. CDR3 residues: CASSPESGTNYGYTF. The CDR3 nucleotides read TGTGCCAGCAGCCCCGAGTCCGGGACAAACTATGGCTACACCTTC.

This clone has only a few counts. V usage is TRBV7-6 and J usage is TRBJ2-1; D not certain. This CDR3 is 17 amino acids long. The V and J ends lost 1 base and 4 bases respectively, with 17 bases between them. Germline CDR1 is SGHVS and CDR2 is FNYEAQ. The CDR3 sequence: CASSLVLKLGLYNEQFF. The CDR3 DNA reads as TGTGCCAGCAGCTTAGTTCTAAAACTTGGTTTATACAATGAGCAGTTCTTC.

This clone occurred many times. The chain employs TRBV5-1 and TRBJ2-2; TRBD1 agrees at 8 bases. The germline V gene encodes CDR1 SGHRS and CDR2 YFSETQ. This CDR3 contains 17 residues. The trim removed 2 bases at V and 4 bases at J, leaving 10 bases unmatched. The chain's CDR3 is CASSLAPGQERTGELFF. In DNA form, the CDR3 reads TGCGCCAGCAGCTTAGCACCGGGACAGGAGCGCACCGGGGAGCTGTTTTTT. The variable domain in full, with the rest retrieved from reference TRBV5-1 and TRBJ2-2, is KAGVTQTPRYLIKTRGQQVTLSCSPISGHRSVSWYQQTPGQGLQFLFEYFSETQRNKGNFPGRFSGRQFSNSRSEMNVSTLELGDSALYLCASSLAPGQERTGELFFGEGSRLTVL.

This clone showed up just once. The V call is TRBV5-1, the J call TRBJ2-1; D is ambiguous. The V gene's germline CDR1 is SGHRS and CDR2 YFSETQ. This CDR3 is built from 12 residues. V was trimmed by 0 bases and J by 6 bases, leaving 4 bases between them. The CDR3 spells CASSLVANEQFF. The DNA for the CDR3 is TGCGCCAGCAGCTTGGTAGCCAATGAGCAGTTCTTC.

The rearrangement uses TRBV18 and TRBJ1-2; 9 nucleotides line up with TRBD1. The J segment lost 6 bases and the V segment lost 4 bases, leaving 3 bases of the junction unmatched. Germline V gives CDR1 KGHSH, CDR2 LQKENI. CDR3 size: 13 residues. As DNA, the CDR3 is TGTGCCAGCTCACTAGGGACAGGGAATGGCTACACCTTC. Its translation is CASSLGTGNGYTF.

This chain links TRBV5-4 with TRBJ1-6, with TRBD1 matching over 10 bases. The V gene's germline CDR1 is SGHNT and CDR2 YYREEE (reference sequence). V lost 0 bases, J lost 9 bases, and 6 bases stayed unmatched. The length of the CDR3 is 16 residues. This chain's CDR3 is CASSLARDRGGSPLHF. CDR3 nucleotides: TGTGCCAGCAGCTTGGCCAGGGACAGGGGCGGTTCACCCCTCCACTTT.

The chain uses TRBV12-3 or TRBV12-4 and TRBJ1-1, with D possibly matching TRBD1 (6 bases). V was shortened by 6 bases and J by 6 bases, with 14 bases between the two germline ends. The CDR3 is 13 residues long. DNA for the CDR3: TGTGCCAGCAGGGTTTCGGGGGGCTCTGAAGCTTTCTTT. This encodes CASRVSGGSEAFF.

This clone was counted only a few times. The chain couples TRBV2 to TRBJ1-2; D is undetermined. Germline V gene data show CDR1 as SNHLY and CDR2 as FYNNEI. Trimming took 3 bases from V and 2 from J, leaving 10 bases between them. The CDR3 has 14 residues. CDR3: CASSEGSLNYGYTF. CDR3 nucleotide sequence: TGTGCCAGCAGTGAGGGCAGTTTAAACTATGGCTACACCTTC.

This clone appeared a few times. This chain uses TRBV7-8 with TRBJ1-1; maybe TRBD1 (5 bases). The CDR3 length is 14 residues. The germline CDR1 and CDR2 sequences are SGHVS and FQNEAQ. V shed 1 base and J shed 6 bases, with 12 bases lying between them. The CDR3 is CASSLDLGVAEAFF. CDR3 nucleotides: TGTGCCAGCAGCTTAGATTTAGGGGTCGCTGAAGCTTTCTTT.

This clone was counted a single time. The chain carries TRBV4-1 and TRBJ1-1; the D gene is possibly TRBD1 (6 bases). The CDR3 loop spans 14 amino acids. V was cut by 4 bases and J by 10 bases, with 19 bases left in between. Germline CDR1 is MGHRA and CDR2 is YSYEKL. The CDR3 reads CASSRNREGRGAFF. The CDR3, as DNA: TGCGCCAGCAGCCGTAACAGGGAGGGGAGAGGAGCTTTCTTT.

This clone occurred once. The V and J genes are TRBV24-1 and TRBJ1-1, with TRBD1 matching 7 bases. Germline CDR1 is KGHDR and CDR2 is SFDVKD. This CDR3 is 15 amino acids long. V was pared by 4 bases and J by 4 bases, with 8 bases of the junction left unmatched. The DNA for the CDR3 is TGTGCCACCAGTGACTTAACAGGGGCTGGCACTGAAGCTTTCTTT. This gives the protein CATSDLTGAGTEAFF.

The gene calls are TRBV5-1 and TRBJ2-2, with D possibly being TRBD1 (5 bases). The germline CDR1 and CDR2 sequences are SGHRS and YFSETQ. This CDR3 has 13 residues. The V end was cut by 2 bases, the J end by 6 bases, with 8 bases between. CDR3 coding DNA: TGCGCCAGCAGCTTAGGGGTCTCCGGGGAGCTGTTTTTT. This translates into CASSLGVSGELFF. The full variable domain, in which reference TRBV5-1 and TRBJ2-2 provide the parts outside the CDR3, is KAGVTQTPRYLIKTRGQQVTLSCSPISGHRSVSWYQQTPGQGLQFLFEYFSETQRNKGNFPGRFSGRQFSNSRSEMNVSTLELGDSALYLCASSLGVSGELFFGEGSRLTVL.

As DNA, the CDR3 is TGCGCCAGCAGCCAGGGAGGCATACAGGGGGCCTCCTATAATTCACCCCTCCACTTT. Translated, it gives CASSQGGIQGASYNSPLHF. The chain couples TRBV4-1 to TRBJ1-6, with TRBD1 matching 9 bases. The CDR3 runs 19 residues. The ends lost 3 bases at V and 0 bases at J; junction bases unmatched: 9. Germline V lookup: CDR1 MGHRA, CDR2 YSYEKL.

This clone was counted a single time. This sequence joins TRBV2 and TRBJ2-2, with D tentatively TRBD2 (6 bases). Germline assignment: CDR1 SNHLY and CDR2 FYNNEI. Trimming took off 5 bases at V and 4 bases at J, with 14 bases between the two ends. This CDR3 is built from 15 residues. CDR3 DNA: TGTGCCAGCAGTTCTGGCTTGGGGGGCACCGGGGAGCTGTTTTTT. It yields the protein CASSSGLGGTGELFF. The full variable domain, with the rest looked up from reference TRBV2 and TRBJ2-2, is EPEVTQTPSHQVTQMGQEVILRCVPISNHLYFYWYRQILGQKVEFLVSFYNNEISEKSEIFDDQFSVERPDGSNFTLKIRSTKLEDSAMYFCASSSGLGGTGELFFGEGSRLTVL.

In its sample, this clone was seen once. V and J are TRBV19 and TRBJ1-5; possible D gene TRBD1, 5 bases. The CDR3 covers 15 residues. Looked up from germline, CDR1 is LNHDA and CDR2 is SQIVND (reference sequence). Trimming removed 7 bases at V and 0 bases at J, with 13 bases between. The CDR3 sequence: CASTLGGVSNQPQHF. The DNA of the CDR3 is TGTGCCAGTACCCTGGGGGGAGTTAGCAATCAGCCCCAGCATTTT.